These T cell receptor beta chains were read from a single sample in a study of Ad26.COV2.S vaccination and SARS-CoV-2 variants. Assay: immunoSEQ multiplex PCR; the TCRdb copy retains only in-frame clones and omits some. Seen here are more than 300,000 clones, 86% observed once, and the top ten hold roughly 10%. The sample in question was peripheral blood, obtained in a trial of Ad26.COV2.S vaccine versus placebo. The receptors originated from a person between 18 and 65 years old who received the Ad26.COV2.S COVID-19 vaccine or a placebo. CDR3s include the opening cysteine and the closing phenylalanine or tryptophan. A D gene is named only where the DNA matches it firmly. Clone size is given for some rows only: seen once, a few or many times, or a class if the clone is expanded.

NA | TRBJ1-5 | TRBV3-1/TRBV3-2 | NA | TGTGCCAGCAGCCGGAGGGGGGGGCAGCCCCAGCATTTT | CASSRRGGQPQHF
NA | TRBJ2-7 | TRBV27 | TRBD1 | TGTGCCAGCAGTATGACAGGGGCCCCCTTGGAGCAGTACTTC | CASSMTGAPLEQYF
few | TRBJ1-3 | TRBV4-2 | NA | TGTGCCAGCAGCCGACTGACAGACCCTGGAAACACCATATATTTT | CASSRLTDPGNTIYF
NA | TRBJ2-2 | TRBV7-2 | NA | TGTGCCAGCAGCTTAGTGGGCAGGGAGATCGCCGGGGAGCTGTTTTTT | CASSLVGREIAGELFF
NA | TRBJ2-7 | TRBV24-1 | NA | TGTGCCACCAGTGATTCTTCCTCAAATGAGCAGTACTTC | CATSDSSSNEQYF
NA | TRBJ2-5 | TRBV7-6 | TRBD1 | TGTGCCAGCAGCTCCGACAGGGAAGAAGAGACCCAGTACTTC | CASSSDREEETQYF
few | TRBJ1-2 | TRBV9 | NA | TGTGCCAGCAGCCCTGGGAGGGAAGTCGGCTACACCTTC | CASSPGREVGYTF
NA | TRBJ1-1 | TRBV6-4 | NA | TGTGCCAGCAGTGACTCGGGGCGGGGGAACACTGAAGCTTTCTTT | CASSDSGRGNTEAFF
once | TRBJ1-3 | TRBV5-1 | NA | TGCGCCAGCAGCTTGGATCCGGGCTTGGGAGGAAACACCATATATTTT | CASSLDPGLGGNTIYF
NA | TRBJ2-3 | TRBV29-1 | NA | TGCAGCGTTGATCTCTACTTGGCGAGCACAGATACGCAGTATTTT | CSVDLYLASTDTQYF
NA | TRBJ1-4 | TRBV19 | TRBD1 | TGTGCCAGTAGTAAAGACAGGGGAACAGCGGAAAAACTGTTTTTT | CASSKDRGTAEKLFF
NA | TRBJ1-2 | TRBV10-3 | NA | TGTGCCATCAGCCAGGGGTATAGGAATGGCTACACCTTC | CAISQGYRNGYTF
NA | TRBJ1-2 | TRBV21-1 | NA | TGTGCCAGCAGCAAAGCAGCGGGGGGTGAGGGCTACACCTTC | CASSKAAGGEGYTF
NA | TRBJ2-1 | TRBV3-1/TRBV3-2 | NA | TGTGCCAGCAGCCAGGAGATCGGGGGTCAATTCAATGAGCAGTTCTTC | CASSQEIGGQFNEQFF
NA | TRBJ1-5 | TRBV19 | NA | TGTGCCAGTAGTATCATGGGGGACGGTCAGCCCCAGCATTTT | CASSIMGDGQPQHF
NA | TRBJ2-3 | TRBV3-1/TRBV3-2 | NA | TGTGCCAGCAGCCAAGAGAGTGGAAGCGGCACAGATACGCAGTATTTT | CASSQESGSGTDTQYF
NA | TRBJ2-3 | TRBV11-1 | NA | TGTGCCAGCAGCAGGGACCACACAGATACGCAGTATTTT | CASSRDHTDTQYF
NA | TRBJ2-1 | TRBV6-2/TRBV6-3 | TRBD1 | TGTGCCAGCAGCTCAGGACAGGGGGGATACAATGAGCAGTTCTTC | CASSSGQGGYNEQFF
NA | TRBJ2-5 | TRBV5-1 | NA | TGCGCCAGCAGCCTTGGACAGCCTGGACGGGAGACCCAGTACTTC | CASSLGQPGRETQYF
NA | TRBJ2-1 | TRBV9 | TRBD2 | TGTGCCAGCAGCATCCGGACTAGCGGATCGTCCAATGAGCAGTTCTTC | CASSIRTSGSSNEQFF
NA | TRBJ1-1 | TRBV4-3 | NA | TGCGCCAGCAGCCTGTCGGGTCACTTGAACACTGAAGCTTTCTTT | CASSLSGHLNTEAFF
NA | TRBJ2-5 | TRBV5-6 | NA | TGTGCCAGCAGCTTGGGGGCGGGAAAAGAGACCCAGTACTTC | CASSLGAGKETQYF
NA | TRBJ2-2 | TRBV6-2/TRBV6-3 | NA | TGTGCCAGCAGCTTCGTATGGGCCACGAACACCGGGGAGCTGTTTTTT | CASSFVWATNTGELFF